The 11 T cell receptor beta chains reported below all come from one sample, sequenced in a study of response to subunit inactivated influenza vaccine. A single record per CDR3 protein comes from TCRdb applying MiXCR to the RT-PCR reads. The sample includes about 650,000 distinct CDR3 sequences, 12% to 15% seen only once; the top ten take 7.5% to 8%. The sequencing here drew on PBMCs from blood, taken about 14 days before vaccination. The receptors originated from a man in his fifties or sixties who received an inactivated influenza vaccine.

This clonotype has more than one count but fewer than ten. The rearrangement joins TRBV5-1 to TRBJ2-3; TRBD2 matches at 13 bases. V shed 0 bases, J shed 6 bases, and the junction held 7 bases outside the gene matches. Per germline, CDR1 SGHRS and CDR2 YFSETQ. This CDR3 contains 17 residues. CDR3 in amino acids: CASSLGTSGSGLDTQYF. The CDR3 DNA reads as TGCGCCAGCAGCTTGGGGACTAGCGGGAGTGGTTTGGATACGCAGTATTTT. Looking up the rest from reference TRBV5-1 and TRBJ2-3 gives the full variable domain: KAGVTQTPRYLIKTRGQQVTLSCSPISGHRSVSWYQQTPGQGLQFLFEYFSETQRNKGNFPGRFSGRQFSNSRSEMNVSTLELGDSALYLCASSLGTSGSGLDTQYFGPGTRLTVL.

This clonotype appeared a few times. The rearrangement links TRBV2 to TRBJ1-5, with TRBD1 identical over 8 bases. The V and J ends lost 7 bases and 2 bases, in that order; junction bases with no gene match: 7. From germline, CDR1 is SNHLY and CDR2 FYNNEI. The CDR3 sequence is 15 residues long. CDR3 region: CASKVSGGGNQPQHF. DNA for the CDR3: TGTGCCAGCAAGGTGTCAGGGGGCGGCAATCAGCCCCAGCATTTT.

This clonotype was detected only a few times. The CDR3 spells CASSYVIEGSEQFF. Written as DNA, the CDR3 is TGCGCCAGCAGCTACGTGATAGAAGGTAGTGAGCAGTTCTTC. The genes are TRBV5-1 and TRBJ2-1; D gene uncertain. Trimming took 3 bases from V and 9 from J, leaving 16 bases between them. CDR1 SGHRS and CDR2 YFSETQ come from the germline V gene. The CDR3 extends over 14 amino acids.

V gene TRBV5-1 combines with J gene TRBJ1-4; D ambiguous. The CDR3 loop spans 16 amino acids. Germline V gene data show CDR1 as SGHRS and CDR2 as YFSETQ. Trimming cost V 4 bases and J 3 bases, with 16 bases left between them. The CDR3 DNA sequence: TGCGCCAGCAGCATCAATCCAAGGATGGCTAATGAAAAACTGTTTTTT. Encoded protein: CASSINPRMANEKLFF. Looking up the rest from reference TRBV5-1 and TRBJ1-4 gives the full variable domain: KAGVTQTPRYLIKTRGQQVTLSCSPISGHRSVSWYQQTPGQGLQFLFEYFSETQRNKGNFPGRFSGRQFSNSRSEMNVSTLELGDSALYLCASSINPRMANEKLFFGSGTQLSVL.

The chain employs TRBV7-6 and TRBJ2-1; 13 bases align to TRBD2. V dropped 4 bases and J dropped 0; count of bases not matched to a gene: 9. CDR3 length: 19 residues. The V gene's germline CDR1 is SGHVS and CDR2 FNYEAQ. The CDR3 is CASSSFGLAGASSYNEQFF. The CDR3 DNA reads TGTGCCAGCAGCTCCTTCGGACTAGCGGGGGCGAGCTCCTACAATGAGCAGTTCTTC.

This clonotype was observed a handful of times. The V gene is TRBV2, the J gene TRBJ2-7; D gene unclear. Germline CDR1 SNHLY, CDR2 FYNNEI. Trimming cost V 4 bases and J 3 bases, with 10 bases left between them. This CDR3 has 13 amino acids. This CDR3 is CASSVGKDYEQYF. The DNA for the CDR3 is TGTGCCAGCAGTGTAGGGAAGGACTACGAGCAGTACTTC.

The rearrangement joins TRBV29-1 to TRBJ2-1; a possible D gene is TRBD2 (5 bases). This CDR3 has 16 residues. The V and J ends lost 1 base and 0 bases respectively, with 13 bases between them. The germline gives CDR1 SQVTM, CDR2 ANQGSEA. This chain's CDR3 is CSVEGGGSGSYNEQFF. CDR3 in DNA: TGCAGCGTTGAAGGGGGTGGAAGCGGCTCCTACAATGAGCAGTTCTTC.

V gene TRBV5-5 combines with J gene TRBJ2-3, with TRBD2 as a possible D gene (5 bases). Germline lookup yields CDR1 SGHKS and CDR2 YYEKEE (reference sequence). Deletions cut 1 base from V and 0 bases from J, with 9 bases between. This CDR3 is 15 amino acids long. CDR3 bases: TGTGCCAGCAGCTTGTACCGGGGTAGCACAGATACGCAGTATTTT. Its translation: CASSLYRGSTDTQYF.

This clonotype was detected only a few times. The J gene is TRBJ2-2, the V gene TRBV24-1; D is undetermined. With 4 bases removed from V and 2 bases from J, the gap between germline ends came to 16 bases. CDR3 length: 17 amino acids. Germline values: CDR1 KGHDR, CDR2 SFDVKD. The CDR3 protein is CATSDRPRLINTGELFF. In nucleotides, the CDR3 is TGTGCCACCAGTGACCGACCTCGGCTGATTAACACCGGGGAGCTGTTTTTT.

V and J are TRBV7-2 and TRBJ1-4, with a tentative D call TRBD1 (5 bases). Germline lookup yields CDR1 SGHTA and CDR2 FQGNSA. V was shortened by 5 bases and J by 9 bases, with 16 bases between the two germline ends. There are 14 residues in the CDR3. CDR3 residues: CASSPGYTGKKLFF. CDR3 DNA: TGTGCCAGCAGCCCAGGGTACACGGGTAAAAAACTGTTTTTT.

This clonotype occurred once. This chain uses TRBV12-3 or TRBV12-4 with TRBJ1-2, with D maybe TRBD1 (5 bases). CDR3 length: 13 amino acids. Trimming shortened V by 4 bases and J by 10 bases, and 16 bases separated the two germline ends. CDR3 amino acids: CASSSVGEKAYTF. The CDR3 DNA reads as TGTGCCAGCAGTTCCGTAGGGGAGAAGGCCTACACCTTC.